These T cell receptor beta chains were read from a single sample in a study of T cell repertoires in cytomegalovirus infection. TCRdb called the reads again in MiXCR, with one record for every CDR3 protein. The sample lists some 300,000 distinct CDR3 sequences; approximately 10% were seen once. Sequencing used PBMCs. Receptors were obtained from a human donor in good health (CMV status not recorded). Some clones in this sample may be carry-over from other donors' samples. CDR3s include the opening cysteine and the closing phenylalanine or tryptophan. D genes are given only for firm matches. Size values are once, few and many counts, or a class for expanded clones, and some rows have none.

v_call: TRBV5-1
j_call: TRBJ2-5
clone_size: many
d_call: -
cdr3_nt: TGCGCCAGCAGCTTGGAGCGCAGCCAAGAGACCCAGTACTTC
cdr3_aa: CASSLERSQETQYF

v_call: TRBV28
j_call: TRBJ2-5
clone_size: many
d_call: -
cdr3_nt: TGTGCCAGCAGTTTATGGGGCAGGGGTGAGACCCAGTACTTC
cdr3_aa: CASSLWGRGETQYF

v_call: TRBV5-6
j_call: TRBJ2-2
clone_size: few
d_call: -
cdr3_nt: TGTGCCAGCAGCCGGCCGGGGGCCGGGGAGCTGTTTTTT
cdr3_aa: CASSRPGAGELFF

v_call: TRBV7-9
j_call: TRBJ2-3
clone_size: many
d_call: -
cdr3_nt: TGTGCCACACGGGGGCACCTCGGGGATACGCAGTATTTT
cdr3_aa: CATRGHLGDTQYF

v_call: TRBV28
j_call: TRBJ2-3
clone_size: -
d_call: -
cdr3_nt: TGTGCCAGCAGGACCCCGCCGGCGGATACGCAGTATTTT
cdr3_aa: CASRTPPADTQYF

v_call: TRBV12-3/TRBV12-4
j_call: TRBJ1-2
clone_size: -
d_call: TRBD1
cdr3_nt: TGTGCCAGCAGCCCCTCAGGGGGCGCACGATATGGCTACACCTTC
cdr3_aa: CASSPSGGARYGYTF

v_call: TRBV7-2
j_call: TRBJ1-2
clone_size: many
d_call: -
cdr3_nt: TGTGCCAGCAGACAAGGGGATCGCATGGCCTATGGCTACACCTTC
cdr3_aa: CASRQGDRMAYGYTF

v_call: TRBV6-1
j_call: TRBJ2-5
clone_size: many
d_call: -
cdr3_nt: TGTGCCAGCAGTGATGAGTTTAGGGGAAGAGAGACCCAGTACTTC
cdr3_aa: CASSDEFRGRETQYF

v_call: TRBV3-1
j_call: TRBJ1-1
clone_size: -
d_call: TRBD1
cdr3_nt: TGTGCCAGCAGCCCACAGGGGAGGGAAGCTTTCTTT
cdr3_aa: CASSPQGREAFF

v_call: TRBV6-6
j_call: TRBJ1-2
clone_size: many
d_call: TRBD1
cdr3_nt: TGTGCCAGCACCGGGGACAGGGACGGCTACACCTTC
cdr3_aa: CASTGDRDGYTF

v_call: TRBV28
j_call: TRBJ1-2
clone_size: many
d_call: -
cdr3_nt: TGTGCCAGCAGTTCCCCTCGACATTTTGGCTACACCTTC
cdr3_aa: CASSSPRHFGYTF

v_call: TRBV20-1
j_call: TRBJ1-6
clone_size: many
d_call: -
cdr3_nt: TGCAGTGCTACTTGGACGGTGGATAATTCACCCCTCCACTTT
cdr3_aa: CSATWTVDNSPLHF

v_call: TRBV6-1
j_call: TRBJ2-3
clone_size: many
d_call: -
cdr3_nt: TGTGCCAGCAGAACAGGCTTACTCTACACAGATACGCAGTATTTT
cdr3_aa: CASRTGLLYTDTQYF

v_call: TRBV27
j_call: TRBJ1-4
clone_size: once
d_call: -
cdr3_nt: TGTGCCAGCAGTTTATCGGGGGCCAAGAATGAAAAACTGTTTTTT
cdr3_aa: CASSLSGAKNEKLFF

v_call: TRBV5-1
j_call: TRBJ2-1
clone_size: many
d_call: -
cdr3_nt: TGCGCCAGCAGCTTGGAGGCACTATTATACAATGAGCAGTTCTTC
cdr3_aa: CASSLEALLYNEQFF

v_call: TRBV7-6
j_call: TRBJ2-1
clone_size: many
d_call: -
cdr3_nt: TGTGCCAGCAGCTTAGCTGGGGGGAACTCCTACAATGAGCAGTTCTTC
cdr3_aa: CASSLAGGNSYNEQFF

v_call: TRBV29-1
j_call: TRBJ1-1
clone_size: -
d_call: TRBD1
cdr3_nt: TGCAGCGTGCGGACAGGGGCGCTCTTTGGCACTGAAGCTTTCTTT
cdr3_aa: CSVRTGALFGTEAFF

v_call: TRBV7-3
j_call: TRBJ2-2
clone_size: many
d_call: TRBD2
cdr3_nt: TGTGCCAGCAGCTCAGGACTAGCGGGGTTCACCGGGGAGCTGTTTTTT
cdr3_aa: CASSSGLAGFTGELFF

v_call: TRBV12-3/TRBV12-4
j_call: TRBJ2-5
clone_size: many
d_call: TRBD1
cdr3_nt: TGTGCCAGCAGCCGCGGGACAGGGGGCATCCAAGAGACCCAGTACTTC
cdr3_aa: CASSRGTGGIQETQYF

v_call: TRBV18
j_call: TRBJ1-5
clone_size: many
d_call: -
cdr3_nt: TGTGCCAGCTCACCGTCCGGGTCCCGAAATCAGCCCCAGCATTTT
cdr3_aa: CASSPSGSRNQPQHF